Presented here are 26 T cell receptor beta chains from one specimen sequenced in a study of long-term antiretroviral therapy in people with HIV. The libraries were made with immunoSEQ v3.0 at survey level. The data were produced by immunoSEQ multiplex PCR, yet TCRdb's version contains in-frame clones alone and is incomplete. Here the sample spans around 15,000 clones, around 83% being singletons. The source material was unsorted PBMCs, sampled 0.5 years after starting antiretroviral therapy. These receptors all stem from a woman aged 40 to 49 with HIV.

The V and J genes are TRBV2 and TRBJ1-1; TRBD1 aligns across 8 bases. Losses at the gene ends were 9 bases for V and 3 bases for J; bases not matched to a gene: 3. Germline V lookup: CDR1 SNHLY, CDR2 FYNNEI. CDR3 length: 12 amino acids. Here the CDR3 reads CARTGGDTEAFF. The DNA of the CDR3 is TGTGCCAGAACAGGGGGGGACACTGAAGCTTTCTTT.

CDR3 sequence reads: CASSNPYMGNYGYTF. In DNA form, the CDR3 reads TGTGCCAGCAGCAATCCCTATATGGGTAACTATGGCTACACCTTC. V usage is TRBV6-5 and J usage is TRBJ1-2; D unclear. Trimming cost V 6 bases and J 1 base, with 15 bases left between them. The CDR3 runs to 15 residues. Germline loops: CDR1 MNHEY, CDR2 SVGAGI.

The CDR3 bases are TGTGCCAGCAGTTCTCCAGGGGAACCCTACAATGAGCAGTTCTTC. Its protein is CASSSPGEPYNEQFF. This sequence joins TRBV28 and TRBJ2-1, with a possible D match to TRBD1 (6 bases). The CDR3 runs to 15 residues. Germline loops: CDR1 MDHEN, CDR2 SYDVKM. With 4 bases removed from V and 2 bases from J, the gap between germline ends came to 12 bases.

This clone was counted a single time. The CDR3 sequence is CASSVDRANYGYTF. CDR3 DNA: TGTGCCAGCAGCGTGGACCGAGCTAACTATGGCTACACCTTC. The chain uses TRBV5-5 and TRBJ1-2; no clear D gene. The CDR3 covers 14 residues. Between the trimmed V and J ends, which lost 4 bases and 0 bases, there was a span of 10 bases. CDR1 is SGHKS, CDR2 YYEKEE, per germline (reference sequence).

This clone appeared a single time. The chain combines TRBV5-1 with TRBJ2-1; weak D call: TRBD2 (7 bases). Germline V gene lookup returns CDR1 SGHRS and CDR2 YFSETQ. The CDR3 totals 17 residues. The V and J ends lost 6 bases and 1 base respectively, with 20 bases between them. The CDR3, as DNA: TGCGCCAGCACCCGCAAGGGGGGAGGGCCTTCCTACAATGAGCAGTTCTTC. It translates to CASTRKGGGPSYNEQFF.

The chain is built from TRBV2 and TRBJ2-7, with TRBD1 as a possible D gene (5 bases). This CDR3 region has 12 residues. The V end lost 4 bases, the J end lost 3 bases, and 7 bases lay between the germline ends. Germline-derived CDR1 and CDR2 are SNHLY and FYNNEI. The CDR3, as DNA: TGTGCCAGCAGTGCTCAGGGCTACGAGCAGTACTTC. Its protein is CASSAQGYEQYF.

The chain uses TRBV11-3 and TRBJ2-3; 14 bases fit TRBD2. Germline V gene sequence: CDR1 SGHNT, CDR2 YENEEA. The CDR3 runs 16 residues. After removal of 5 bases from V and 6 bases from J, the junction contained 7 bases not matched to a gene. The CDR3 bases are TGTGCCAGCAGCCACGGACTAGCGGGAGGCCACGATACGCAGTATTTT. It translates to CASSHGLAGGHDTQYF.

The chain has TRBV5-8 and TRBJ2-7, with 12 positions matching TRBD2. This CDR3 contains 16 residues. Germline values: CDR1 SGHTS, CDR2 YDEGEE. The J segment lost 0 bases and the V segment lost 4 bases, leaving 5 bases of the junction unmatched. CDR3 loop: CASSTLAGGPSYEQYF. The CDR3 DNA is TGTGCCAGCAGCACACTAGCGGGAGGACCCTCCTACGAGCAGTACTTC.

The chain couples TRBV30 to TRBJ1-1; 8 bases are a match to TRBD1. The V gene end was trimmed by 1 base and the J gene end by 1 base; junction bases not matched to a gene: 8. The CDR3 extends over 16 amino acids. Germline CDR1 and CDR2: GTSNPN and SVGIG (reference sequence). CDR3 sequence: CAWSGSPTGANTEAFF. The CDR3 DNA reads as TGTGCCTGGAGTGGGAGTCCGACAGGGGCGAACACTGAAGCTTTCTTT.

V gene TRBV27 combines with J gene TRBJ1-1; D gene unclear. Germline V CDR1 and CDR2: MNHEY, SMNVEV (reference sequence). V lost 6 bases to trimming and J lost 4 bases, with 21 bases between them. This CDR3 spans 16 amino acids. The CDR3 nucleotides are TGTGCCAGCAGACTCGGACCGACTGGATTGGGCACTGAAGCTTTCTTT. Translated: CASRLGPTGLGTEAFF.

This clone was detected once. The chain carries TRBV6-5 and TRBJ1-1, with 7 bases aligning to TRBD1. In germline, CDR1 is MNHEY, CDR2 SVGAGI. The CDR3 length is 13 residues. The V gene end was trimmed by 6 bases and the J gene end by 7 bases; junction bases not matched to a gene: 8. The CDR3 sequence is CASSWSGTVEAFF. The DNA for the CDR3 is TGTGCCAGCAGCTGGTCCGGGACAGTTGAAGCTTTCTTT.

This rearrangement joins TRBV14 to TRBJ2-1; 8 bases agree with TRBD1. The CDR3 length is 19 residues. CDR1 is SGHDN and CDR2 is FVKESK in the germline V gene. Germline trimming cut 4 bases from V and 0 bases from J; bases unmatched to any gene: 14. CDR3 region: CASSLTGAGGFISYNEQFF. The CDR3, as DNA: TGTGCCAGCAGCCTTACGGGGGCAGGGGGCTTTATCTCCTACAATGAGCAGTTCTTC. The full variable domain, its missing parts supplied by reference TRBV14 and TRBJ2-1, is EAGVTQFPSHSVIEKGQTVTLRCDPISGHDNLYWYRRVMGKEIKFLLHFVKESKQDESGMPNNRFLAERTGGTYSTLKVQPAELEDSGVYFCASSLTGAGGFISYNEQFFGPGTRLTVL.

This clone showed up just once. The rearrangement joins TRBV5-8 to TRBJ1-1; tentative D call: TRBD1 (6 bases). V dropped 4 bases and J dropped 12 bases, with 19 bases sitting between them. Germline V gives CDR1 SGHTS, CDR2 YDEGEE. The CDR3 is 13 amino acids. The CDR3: CASSQTDSTGSFF. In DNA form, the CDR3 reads TGTGCCAGCAGCCAGACGGACAGTACGGGTTCTTTCTTT.

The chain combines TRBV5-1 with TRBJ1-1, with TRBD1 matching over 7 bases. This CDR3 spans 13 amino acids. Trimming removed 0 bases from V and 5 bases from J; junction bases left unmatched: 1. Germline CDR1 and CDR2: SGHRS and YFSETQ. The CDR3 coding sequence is TGCGCCAGCAGCTTGGACAGGGGAACTGAAGCTTTCTTT. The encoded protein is CASSLDRGTEAFF.

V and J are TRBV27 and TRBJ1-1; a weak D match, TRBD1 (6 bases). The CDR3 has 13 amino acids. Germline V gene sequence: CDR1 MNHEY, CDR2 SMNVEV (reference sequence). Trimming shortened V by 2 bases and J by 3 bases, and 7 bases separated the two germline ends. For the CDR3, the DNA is TGTGCCAGCAGTTTACAGGGGCACACTGAAGCTTTCTTT. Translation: CASSLQGHTEAFF.

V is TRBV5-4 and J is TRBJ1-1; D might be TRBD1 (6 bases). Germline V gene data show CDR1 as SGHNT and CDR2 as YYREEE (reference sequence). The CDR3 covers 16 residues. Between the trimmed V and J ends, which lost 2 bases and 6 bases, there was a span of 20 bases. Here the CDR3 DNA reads TGTGCCAGCAGCTTAGATGCTTTTTTACAGGGATCTGAAGCTTTCTTT. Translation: CASSLDAFLQGSEAFF. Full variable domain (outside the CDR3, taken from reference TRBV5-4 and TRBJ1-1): ETGVTQSPTHLIKTRGQQVTLRCSSQSGHNTVSWYQQALGQGPQFIFQYYREEENGRGNFPPRFSGLQFPNYSSELNVNALELDDSALYLCASSLDAFLQGSEAFFGQGTRLTVV.

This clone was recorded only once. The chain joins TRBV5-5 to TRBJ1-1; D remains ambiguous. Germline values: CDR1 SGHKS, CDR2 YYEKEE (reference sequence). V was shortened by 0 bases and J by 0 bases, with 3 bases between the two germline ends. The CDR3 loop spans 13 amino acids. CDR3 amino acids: CASSLDLNTEAFF. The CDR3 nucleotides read TGTGCCAGCAGCTTGGACTTGAACACTGAAGCTTTCTTT.

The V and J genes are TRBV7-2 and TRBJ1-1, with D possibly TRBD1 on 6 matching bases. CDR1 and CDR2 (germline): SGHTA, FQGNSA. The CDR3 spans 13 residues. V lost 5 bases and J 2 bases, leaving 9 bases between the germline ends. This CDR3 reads CASSVTGNTEAFF. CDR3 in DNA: TGTGCCAGCAGCGTGACAGGAAACACTGAAGCTTTCTTT.

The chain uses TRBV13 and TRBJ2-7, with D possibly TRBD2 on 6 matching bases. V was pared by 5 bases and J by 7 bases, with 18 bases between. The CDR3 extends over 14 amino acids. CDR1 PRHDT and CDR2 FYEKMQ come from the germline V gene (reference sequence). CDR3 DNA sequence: TGTGCCAGCAGCCCGATAGCGGCTCAAGGGGAGCAGTACTTC. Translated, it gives CASSPIAAQGEQYF.

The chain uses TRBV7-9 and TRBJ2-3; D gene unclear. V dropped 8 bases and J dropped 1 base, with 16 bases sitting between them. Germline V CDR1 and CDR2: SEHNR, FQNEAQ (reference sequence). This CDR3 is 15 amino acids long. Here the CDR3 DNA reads TGTGCCAGCCCCCCCCCAGGTCTGGGCACAGATACGCAGTATTTT. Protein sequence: CASPPPGLGTDTQYF.

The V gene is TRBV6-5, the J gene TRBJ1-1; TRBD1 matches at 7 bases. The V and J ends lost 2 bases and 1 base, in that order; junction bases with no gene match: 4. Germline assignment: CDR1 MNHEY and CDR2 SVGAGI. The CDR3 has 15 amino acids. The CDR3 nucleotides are TGTGCCAGCAGTTACCAAGGACAGGCGAACACTGAAGCTTTCTTT. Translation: CASSYQGQANTEAFF.

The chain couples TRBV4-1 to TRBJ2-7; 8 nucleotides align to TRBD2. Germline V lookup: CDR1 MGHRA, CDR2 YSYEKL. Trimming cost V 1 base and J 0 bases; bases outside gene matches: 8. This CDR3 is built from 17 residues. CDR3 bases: TGCGCCAGCAGCCAAGTTGCAGGACTAGCAAGCTCCTACGAGCAGTACTTC. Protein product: CASSQVAGLASSYEQYF.

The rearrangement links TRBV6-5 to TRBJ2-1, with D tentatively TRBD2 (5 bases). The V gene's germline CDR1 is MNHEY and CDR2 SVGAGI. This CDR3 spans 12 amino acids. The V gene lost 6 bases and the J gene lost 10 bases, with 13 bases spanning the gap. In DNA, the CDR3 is TGTGCCAGCAGCACCCGACGGGAAGAGCAGTTCTTC. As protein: CASSTRREEQFF.

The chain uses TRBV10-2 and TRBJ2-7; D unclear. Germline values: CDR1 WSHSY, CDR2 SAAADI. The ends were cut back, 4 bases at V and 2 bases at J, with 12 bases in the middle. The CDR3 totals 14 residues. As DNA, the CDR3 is TGCGCCAGCAGTGCCGGCACTTCCCCCTACGAGCAGTACTTC. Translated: CASSAGTSPYEQYF.

CDR3 region: CASSLRDYQETQYF. The CDR3 DNA sequence: TGTGCCAGCAGCCTAAGGGACTATCAAGAGACCCAGTACTTC. The chain employs TRBV13 and TRBJ2-5, with 7 bases identical to TRBD2. After removal of 5 bases from V and 2 bases from J, the junction contained 5 bases not matched to a gene. The CDR3 length is 14 residues. Germline V CDR1 and CDR2: PRHDT, FYEKMQ (reference sequence).

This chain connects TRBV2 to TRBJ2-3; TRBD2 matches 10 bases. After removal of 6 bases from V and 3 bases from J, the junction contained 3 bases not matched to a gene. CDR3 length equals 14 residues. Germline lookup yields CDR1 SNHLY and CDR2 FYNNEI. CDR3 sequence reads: CASSGLAVTDTQYF. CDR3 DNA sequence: TGTGCCAGCAGCGGACTAGCGGTAACAGATACGCAGTATTTT.